These T cell receptor beta chains were read from a single sample in a study of control samples from healthy donors and cancer patients. TCRdb's table, derived via immunoSEQ multiplex PCR, lists solely in-frame clones and lacks some. The repertoire has 100,000 to 150,000 clones, 80% to 90% of them found once; the top ten carry about 3%. What was sequenced was blood. These receptors were obtained from a man in his fifties or sixties in good health. Each CDR3 is given with its conserved first and last residue. Each record gives: J gene, clone size, V gene, D gene, CDR3 protein, CDR3 DNA. The D gene is left open where the match is weak. The size field is filled for only some rows; it gives once, few, many or a size class.

J: TRBJ1-4
size: NA
V: TRBV28
D: TRBD1
CDR3: CASSVPGQGRGNEKLFF
DNA: TGTGCCAGCAGCGTCCCGGGACAGGGGAGGGGAAATGAAAAACTGTTTTTT

J: TRBJ2-7
size: NA
V: TRBV3-1/TRBV3-2
D: TRBD2
CDR3: CASNRTGGKVSYEQYF
DNA: TGTGCCAGCAACCGAACGGGGGGAAAGGTCTCCTACGAGCAGTACTTC

J: TRBJ2-7
size: NA
V: TRBV4-3
D: NA
CDR3: CASSLKAEPYEQYF
DNA: TGCGCCAGCAGCCTCAAGGCGGAACCCTACGAGCAGTACTTC

J: TRBJ1-4
size: few
V: TRBV2
D: NA
CDR3: CATQWGGVGEKLFF
DNA: TGTGCCACCCAGTGGGGGGGCGTCGGTGAAAAACTGTTTTTT

J: TRBJ2-7
size: NA
V: TRBV29-1
D: NA
CDR3: CSAQGQGNYEQYF
DNA: TGCAGCGCTCAAGGCCAGGGGAACTACGAGCAGTACTTC

J: TRBJ2-7
size: NA
V: TRBV4-1
D: NA
CDR3: CASSVRDTTYEQYF
DNA: TGCGCCAGCAGCGTCCGGGACACAACCTACGAGCAGTACTTC

J: TRBJ1-1
size: NA
V: TRBV27
D: NA
CDR3: CASSPGPTKNTEAFF
DNA: TGTGCCAGCAGCCCGGGACCCACTAAGAACACTGAAGCTTTCTTT

J: TRBJ1-2
size: few
V: TRBV19
D: NA
CDR3: CASSISAGGYGYTF
DNA: TGTGCCAGTAGTATCTCAGCTGGTGGGTATGGCTACACCTTC

J: TRBJ1-6
size: NA
V: TRBV5-1
D: NA
CDR3: CASSLIGQNSPLHF
DNA: TGCGCCAGCAGCTTAATTGGACAGAATTCACCCCTCCACTTT

J: TRBJ1-1
size: NA
V: TRBV6-5
D: NA
CDR3: CAIKGLGVTEAFF
DNA: TGTGCCATAAAGGGATTGGGGGTCACTGAAGCTTTCTTT

J: TRBJ2-5
size: NA
V: TRBV7-2
D: NA
CDR3: CASSLVGQSTQYF
DNA: TGTGCCAGCAGCTTAGTGGGGCAATCGACCCAGTACTTC

J: TRBJ1-6
size: NA
V: TRBV28
D: NA
CDR3: CASSPGDSPLHF
DNA: TGTGCCAGCAGTCCAGGGGACTCACCCCTCCACTTT

J: TRBJ1-2
size: NA
V: TRBV4-3
D: TRBD1
CDR3: CASSQVGTGGASGGYTF
DNA: TGCGCCAGCAGCCAAGTAGGGACAGGGGGCGCATCGGGTGGCTACACCTTC

J: TRBJ1-4
size: NA
V: TRBV19
D: NA
CDR3: CASSPGHGFNEKLFF
DNA: TGTGCCAGTAGCCCGGGACACGGCTTTAATGAAAAACTGTTTTTT

J: TRBJ1-6
size: NA
V: TRBV28
D: NA
CDR3: CASSLQGGYNSPLHF
DNA: TGTGCCAGCAGTTTACAAGGGGGCTATAATTCACCCCTCCACTTT

J: TRBJ1-1
size: few
V: TRBV6-5
D: TRBD1
CDR3: CASSFLQGGEAFF
DNA: TGTGCCAGCAGTTTCTTACAGGGGGGAGAAGCTTTCTTT

J: TRBJ2-7
size: few
V: TRBV5-4
D: TRBD1
CDR3: CASSLGQGEWYEQYF
DNA: TGTGCCAGCAGCTTGGGTCAGGGGGAGTGGTACGAGCAGTACTTC

J: TRBJ1-1
size: NA
V: TRBV2
D: NA
CDR3: CASSFQGNGEAFF
DNA: TGTGCCAGCAGTTTCCAGGGTAATGGAGAAGCTTTCTTT

J: TRBJ2-7
size: once
V: TRBV27
D: TRBD2
CDR3: CASSGGMYEQYF
DNA: TGTGCCAGCAGCGGGGGGATGTACGAGCAGTACTTC

J: TRBJ1-3
size: NA
V: TRBV30
D: NA
CDR3: CAWKVQAGNTIYF
DNA: TGTGCCTGGAAGGTACAGGCTGGAAACACCATATATTTT